This T cell receptor beta chain comes out of a study of CD8 T cells in ankylosing spondylitis. This clonotype was recorded many times. Its antigen remains unidentified. Study outcomes and limitations: Peripheral blood samples showed relatively rare disease-linked clones, and these clones were CD8+. Matched ankylosing spondylitis synovial fluid reportedly showed significant enrichment of disease-linked clones. Several of the motif variants were reported before in synovial fluid and blood from reactive arthritis.

As the method for making TCR beta libraries, quantitative 5'-RACE with molecular barcodes was used. TCRdb re-called the 5' RACE reads with MiXCR, one entry per CDR3 protein. The repertoire holds under 250,000 distinct CDR3 sequences, with approximately 10% as singletons. This CDR3 spans 14 amino acids. With 3 bases removed from V and 6 bases from J, the gap between germline ends came to 14 bases. Germline CDR1 reads LGHNA; CDR2 reads YNFKEQ. The chain combines TRBV4-2 with TRBJ1-1; D is perhaps TRBD1 (5 bases). The receptor's source is a male donor with ankylosing spondylitis or in good health (not recorded which). Sequences were obtained from blood, either unsorted or a sorted T cell fraction (not recorded which). CDR3 region: CASSQVAGDPEAFF. DNA of the CDR3: TGTGCCAGCAGCCAGGTGGCCGGGGACCCTGAAGCTTTCTTT.